This T cell receptor (beta chain) is from a study of prognosis after radiotherapy for stage I lung cancer. Study overall: There were more than eleven patients with newly diagnosed primary stage I lung tumors and five patients with oligometastatic NSCLC after surgical resection of the primary tumor.

Many counts were recorded for this clonotype. The length of the CDR3 is 14 residues. The junction had 13 bases not matched to a gene; V was cut back by 5 bases and J by 10 bases. Germline V gives CDR1 SEHNR, CDR2 FQNEAQ (reference sequence). Amplification of TCR beta CDR3 from genomic DNA used two-round multiplex PCR. First-round PCR amplification was performed with primers specific to each TRBV and TRBJ gene. TCRdb reanalysed the multiplex PCR reads using MiXCR and keeps one entry per CDR3 protein. The top ten clones hold 25% to 35% of a sample with tens of thousands of distinct CDR3 sequences, around two fifths of them seen once.

The sample here was PBMCs, taken before or after stereotactic body radiation therapy (not recorded which). This chain connects TRBV7-9 to TRBJ1-2; 7 nucleotides line up with TRBD1. This receptor was identified in a donor of 50 years or more with non-small cell lung cancer. The chain's CDR3 is CASSLSGTENYYTF. In DNA form, the CDR3 reads TGTGCCAGCAGCCTCTCCGGGACAGAAAACTACTACACCTTC. Full variable domain (remainder filled in from reference TRBV7-9 and TRBJ1-2): DTGVSQNPRHKITKRGQNVTFRCDPISEHNRLYWYRQTLGQGPEFLTYFQNEAQLEKSRLLSDRFSAERPKGSFSTLEIQRTEQGDSAMYLCASSLSGTENYYTFGSGTRLTVV.